Below are 28 T cell receptor beta chains sequenced from a single sample in a study of blood T cells in healthy people across ages. The authors ran a second PCR of about 7 to 12 cycles using a sample-barcoded 5' primer and a J-beta primer mix. TCRdb fed the 5' RACE reads into MiXCR, producing one record per CDR3 protein. The table has roughly 800,000 distinct CDR3 sequences, just under 25% seen once. The same data also contributed to another study, on T cells of mothers and their children.

Sequenced input: blood. The receptors come from a boy aged 10-17 years in good health.

This clonotype was seen a handful of times. The chain is built from TRBV28 and TRBJ1-2, with D perhaps TRBD1 (5 bases). Between the trimmed V and J ends, which lost 3 bases and 6 bases, there was a span of 17 bases. Germline CDR1 is MDHEN and CDR2 is SYDVKM. CDR3 length: 15 residues. The CDR3 is CASSLRARGDDGYTF. CDR3 sequence (DNA): TGTGCCAGCAGTTTGAGGGCAAGAGGGGATGATGGCTACACCTTC.

This clonotype was seen at least ten times. The chain carries TRBV14 and TRBJ2-6; no reliable D call. This CDR3 is 14 amino acids long. Per germline, CDR1 SGHDN and CDR2 FVKESK. Trimming removed 3 bases at V and 0 bases at J, with 3 bases between. CDR3 in amino acids: CASSQSSGANVLTF. In DNA form, the CDR3 reads TGTGCCAGCAGCCAGAGCTCTGGGGCCAACGTCCTGACTTTC.

The chain uses TRBV18 and TRBJ1-2, with D possibly matching TRBD1 (5 bases). Germline assignment: CDR1 KGHSH and CDR2 LQKENI. Trimming removed 6 bases at V and 0 bases at J, with 14 bases between. The CDR3 has 15 residues. CDR3 residues: CASSTGRNPNYGYTF. CDR3 sequence (DNA): TGTGCCAGCTCCACAGGACGGAACCCTAACTATGGCTACACCTTC.

The chain links TRBV12-3 or TRBV12-4 to TRBJ2-7, with no clear D. This CDR3 is built from 13 residues. V was trimmed by 7 bases and J by 3 bases, leaving 13 bases between them. CDR3 in amino acids: CASTLGLYYEQYF. The CDR3 DNA reads as TGTGCCAGCACCCTGGGATTATACTACGAGCAGTACTTC.

A remark on this clonotype: The germline gene is not matched at one end of the junction; a read error may be the cause. The CDR3 sequence: CASSYSGGSQPQRF. CDR3 nucleotides: TGTGCCAGCAGTTACTCCGGGGGAAGTCAGCCCCAGCGTTTT. This chain connects TRBV6-5 to TRBJ1-5; possibly TRBD1 for D (5 bases). This CDR3 is built from 14 residues. Germline CDR1 reads MNHEY; CDR2 reads SVGAGI.

The rearrangement uses TRBV5-4 and TRBJ2-2, with 11 bases aligning to TRBD1. V shed 2 bases and J 7 bases; nucleotides not matched to a gene: 4. The CDR3 covers 15 residues. Germline V lookup: CDR1 SGHNT, CDR2 YYREEE (reference sequence). The CDR3 DNA is TGTGCCAGCAGCTTTCCCGGGACAGGGGGCGGGGAGCTGTTTTTT. This gives the protein CASSFPGTGGGELFF.

The chain recombines TRBV2 with TRBJ2-4; 7 bases line up with TRBD1. CDR1 and CDR2 (germline): SNHLY, FYNNEI. The V gene end was trimmed by 3 bases and the J gene end by 6 bases; junction bases not matched to a gene: 2. The CDR3 is 13 residues long. The CDR3 nucleotides are TGTGCCAGCAGTGAGGGACAGATAAACATTCAGTACTTC. It is translated as CASSEGQINIQYF.

This clonotype came up a few times. The rearrangement uses TRBV12-3 or TRBV12-4 and TRBJ2-5; D is undetermined. The CDR3 is 13 amino acids. V lost 7 bases to trimming and J lost 5 bases, with 14 bases between them. CDR3: CASTPSARETQYF. As DNA, the CDR3 is TGTGCCAGCACGCCCTCCGCCCGGGAGACCCAGTACTTC.

In its sample, this clonotype was seen a few times. This chain uses TRBV29-1 with TRBJ1-2, with TRBD1 matching 7 bases. Trimming cost V 3 bases and J 6 bases; bases outside gene matches: 7. Germline V gives CDR1 SQVTM, CDR2 ANQGSEA. The CDR3 extends over 13 amino acids. The CDR3 here is CSVEHRGGDGYTF. The CDR3 DNA is TGCAGCGTTGAGCACAGGGGAGGTGATGGCTACACCTTC.

The chain uses TRBV14 and TRBJ2-3; D possibly corresponds to TRBD2 (6 bases). The ends were cut back, 1 base at V and 0 bases at J, with 8 bases in the middle. The CDR3 spans 15 residues. Germline assignment: CDR1 SGHDN and CDR2 FVKESK. The CDR3 reads CASSQGTISTDTQYF. The CDR3 coding sequence is TGTGCCAGCAGCCAAGGGACTATCAGCACAGATACGCAGTATTTT.

The rearrangement joins TRBV5-1 to TRBJ2-5; 16 bases agree with TRBD2. The DNA end favors TRBJ2-1, so the J call may be wrong. CDR1 SGHRS and CDR2 YFSETQ come from the germline V gene. There are 15 residues in the CDR3. The CDR3 nucleotides are TGCGCCAGCAGCTCAGGGACTAGCGGGAGGGTTGAGCAGTTCTTC. Its protein is CASSSGTSGRVEQFF.

This clonotype has more than one count but fewer than ten. The V gene is TRBV7-8, the J gene TRBJ2-7; 7 nucleotides match TRBD2. Germline V gene data show CDR1 as SGHVS and CDR2 as FQNEAQ. J was trimmed by 6 bases and V by 4 bases; bases with no gene match: 12. The CDR3 is 15 amino acids. The CDR3 sequence: CASSYSGRAVLEQYF. DNA of the CDR3: TGTGCCAGCAGCTATAGTGGGAGGGCCGTCCTCGAGCAGTACTTC.

This clonotype was counted between two and nine times. A read error may account for a junction end that differs from germline. This chain joins TRBV4-2 and TRBJ1-5; D ambiguous. The CDR3 extends over 14 amino acids. The germline V gene encodes CDR1 LGHNA and CDR2 YNFKEQ. In DNA, the CDR3 is TGTGCCAGCAGCAAAGATCCGAGCAATCAGCCCCAGCATTTT. Protein: CASSKDPSNQPQHF.

The V call is TRBV20-1, the J call TRBJ2-2, with D perhaps matching TRBD1 (5 bases). The V gene's germline CDR1 is DFQATT and CDR2 SNEGSKA (reference sequence). CDR3 length: 14 amino acids. Trimming left V 1 base short and J 3 bases short, with 9 bases between. This CDR3 reads CSARARVDTGELFF. CDR3 DNA sequence: TGCAGTGCTAGAGCCAGGGTCGACACCGGGGAGCTGTTTTTT.

In its sample, this clonotype was seen once. V and J are TRBV20-1 and TRBJ2-3; tentatively, D is TRBD2 (5 bases). Germline V gives CDR1 DFQATT, CDR2 SNEGSKA (reference sequence). Trimming took off 5 bases at V and 0 bases at J, with 9 bases between the two ends. This CDR3 region has 13 residues. For the CDR3, the DNA is TGCAGTGCTCCCGGGGAAAGCACAGATACGCAGTATTTT. This sequence encodes CSAPGESTDTQYF.

This clonotype was detected a few times. The junction differs from germline at one of its ends, possibly a read error. J is TRBJ2-5 and V is TRBV7-7; D perhaps matches TRBD2 (6 bases). The J call may be mistaken, given a closer DNA end match to TRBJ2-1. The germline gives CDR1 SSHAT, CDR2 FNYEAQ (reference sequence). There are 15 residues in the CDR3. The CDR3 DNA reads as TGTGCTAGCAGGCCTATGACGGGGGAAGGACTTGAGCAGTTCTTC. It encodes CASRPMTGEGLEQFF.

The genes are TRBV5-1 and TRBJ1-6; 7 bases are a match to TRBD1. This CDR3 is 15 amino acids long. V lost 4 bases to trimming and J lost 9 bases; unmatched junction nucleotides: 10. The germline V gene has CDR1 SGHRS and CDR2 YFSETQ. CDR3 amino acids: CASSGRDSYTSPLHF. In nucleotides, the CDR3 is TGCGCCAGCAGCGGGAGGGACAGTTACACTTCACCCCTCCACTTT.

This clonotype was recorded a few times. The genes are TRBV12-3 or TRBV12-4 and TRBJ1-2; no firm D call. The CDR3 loop spans 14 amino acids. V was pared by 4 bases and J by 5 bases, with 14 bases between. The CDR3 DNA follows: TGTGCCAGCAGTTCCCCCACGGGCCCATATGGCTACACCTTC. Translation: CASSSPTGPYGYTF.

This clonotype was detected only a few times. CDR3 nucleotides: TGTGCCAGCAGTGAATGGGGAACGGACACTGAAGCTTTCTTT. The encoded protein is CASSEWGTDTEAFF. This chain links TRBV2 with TRBJ1-1; D ambiguous. Germline V gene data show CDR1 as SNHLY and CDR2 as FYNNEI. This CDR3 comprises 14 residues. V lost 2 bases and J lost 3, with 10 bases in between.

This clonotype was counted a few times. At one boundary the junction diverges from the germline segment, which might be a read error. The J gene is TRBJ2-2, the V gene TRBV29-1; TRBD1 agrees at 9 bases. The CDR3 extends over 13 amino acids. CDR1 and CDR2 (germline): SQVTM, ANQGSEA. The CDR3 here is CSVRQGVGGELLF. The CDR3 DNA is TGCAGCGTCCGACAGGGGGTAGGGGGGGAGCTGCTTTTT.

This clonotype was observed a few times. J is TRBJ1-5 and V is TRBV11-2; D is uncertain. Between the trimmed V and J ends, which lost 9 bases and 0 bases, there was a span of 18 bases. CDR3 length: 16 amino acids. CDR1 is SGHAT and CDR2 is FQNNGV in the germline V gene. The CDR3 DNA follows: TGTGCCAGTACTGAAGAGGGCGGGTATAGCAATCAGCCCCAGCATTTT. This codes for CASTEEGGYSNQPQHF.

This clonotype was seen a handful of times. The V and J genes are TRBV20-1 and TRBJ2-5; 10 positions agree with TRBD2. This CDR3 region has 13 residues. Looked up from germline, CDR1 is DFQATT and CDR2 is SNEGSKA (reference sequence). Trimming removed 6 bases from V and 4 bases from J; junction bases left unmatched: 5. DNA for the CDR3: TGCAGTGCGGGATGGACTAGCGGAGAGACCCAGTACTTC. This sequence encodes CSAGWTSGETQYF.

The rearrangement links TRBV3-1 to TRBJ2-1, with D perhaps matching TRBD1 or TRBD2 (6 bases each). Trimming shortened V by 3 bases and J by 1 base, and 22 bases separated the two germline ends. The CDR3 extends over 19 amino acids. Germline loops: CDR1 LGHDT, CDR2 YNNKEL (reference sequence). The CDR3 is CASSQAGSRGVWSYNEQFF. The CDR3, as DNA: TGTGCCAGCAGCCAGGCGGGGTCGAGGGGGGTTTGGTCCTACAATGAGCAGTTCTTC.

The chain joins TRBV20-1 to TRBJ2-3; 7 bases fit TRBD2. The germline V gene has CDR1 DFQATT and CDR2 SNEGSKA (reference sequence). J was trimmed by 6 bases and V by 6 bases; bases with no gene match: 15. The CDR3 has 15 residues. This CDR3 is CSAPPREPPGDTQYF. DNA for the CDR3: TGCAGTGCCCCCCCGCGGGAGCCCCCGGGCGATACGCAGTATTTT.

The CDR3 sequence is CASSKKALRAGYTF. The DNA for the CDR3 is TGTGCCAGCAGCAAAAAAGCCCTCAGGGCCGGCTACACCTTC. J is TRBJ1-2 and V is TRBV21-1. TRBV21-1 is marked as a pseudogene. This CDR3 spans 14 amino acids.

The chain carries TRBV6-5 and TRBJ2-6; possibly TRBD1 for D (6 bases). Germline values: CDR1 MNHEY, CDR2 SVGAGI. V lost 6 bases, J lost 4 bases, and 19 bases lay in between. This CDR3 spans 17 amino acids. The CDR3 here is CASSILTGTAGANVLTF. The CDR3 DNA reads as TGTGCCAGCAGCATCCTAACAGGGACGGCAGGGGCCAACGTCCTGACTTTC.

This clonotype has a handful of counts. The chain combines TRBV12-3 or TRBV12-4 with TRBJ1-5; 8 nucleotides match TRBD1. The CDR3 extends over 17 amino acids. The V gene end was trimmed by 4 bases and the J gene end by 4 bases; junction bases not matched to a gene: 12. The CDR3 nucleotides are TGTGCCAGCAGTTCCCCGACAGGGGAATATCCGAATCAGCCCCAGCATTTT. Its translation: CASSSPTGEYPNQPQHF.

There are a few counts of this clonotype. The gene calls are TRBV11-2 and TRBJ2-1; 9 nucleotides line up with TRBD2. Germline trimming cut 1 base from V and 10 bases from J; bases unmatched to any gene: 11. The CDR3 is 16 amino acids. Germline values: CDR1 SGHAT, CDR2 FQNNGV. CDR3 amino acids: CASSLAVAGVQGEQFF. The CDR3 DNA sequence: TGTGCCAGCAGCTTAGCAGTAGCGGGAGTGCAAGGGGAGCAGTTCTTC.